These T cell receptor beta chains were read from a single sample in a study of early T cells in non-severe SARS-CoV-2 infection. One entry per CDR3 protein results from TCRdb running MiXCR on the 5' RACE reads. This sample has under 85,000 distinct CDR3 sequences, with 13% to 15% found just once. The sequencing input was whole blood. These receptors were collected from an adult who was a healthcare worker with PCR-confirmed SARS-CoV-2 infection or an uninfected control (not recorded which). The CDR3 runs from the conserved cysteine through the conserved F or W. D genes are given only for firm matches.

TRBJ1-2	TRBV20-1	.	CSARQGLGGYTF
TRBJ2-1	TRBV6-4	TRBD1	CASSSTGMNNEQFF
TRBJ2-1	TRBV7-9	.	CASSLQTRYARSSYNEQFF
TRBJ1-1	TRBV18	.	CASSLNGRDTEAFF
TRBJ2-1	TRBV29-1	TRBD2	CSVPRLAGGQFEQFF
TRBJ2-7	TRBV29-1	TRBD1	CSVDRQGASYEQYF
TRBJ2-7	TRBV12-3/TRBV12-4	.	CASSLVDGSYEQYF
TRBJ2-3	TRBV18	TRBD1	CASSLPGDRGTDTQYF
TRBJ2-1	TRBV9	TRBD2	CASSAGLAYNEQFF
TRBJ1-4	TRBV12-3/TRBV12-4	.	CASSQTPGKLFF
TRBJ1-6	TRBV5-5	TRBD1	CASSPAGQRVPLHF
TRBJ1-1	TRBV7-8	.	CASSFGVGGTNTEAFF
TRBJ2-2	TRBV25-1	.	CASRPAHIGDTGELFF
TRBJ1-1	TRBV11-3	.	CASSREPEDLFF
TRBJ2-2	TRBV15	TRBD1	CATSLDRGTTGELFF
TRBJ2-2	TRBV27	TRBD2	CASSRLALNTGELFF
TRBJ1-1	TRBV7-9	.	CASSIRDNPNTEAFF
TRBJ1-5	TRBV6-4	.	CASSAGDNQPQHF
TRBJ2-7	TRBV7-2	TRBD1	CASSPTGVSSYEQYF
TRBJ1-2	TRBV29-1	.	CSAHTGGEGYTF
TRBJ2-1	TRBV5-1	.	CASSPPRDNEQFF
TRBJ1-6	TRBV5-1	TRBD1	CASSAGQGENSPLHF
TRBJ2-7	TRBV12-3/TRBV12-4	TRBD1	CASSSGTGREQYF
TRBJ2-2	TRBV15	TRBD1	CATSRDRETGELFF
TRBJ2-2	TRBV11-1	.	CASSPGDIRNTGELFF
TRBJ2-7	TRBV5-4	.	CASSADNYEQYF
TRBJ2-2	TRBV3-1	.	CASSQLPGNTGELFF
TRBJ1-1	TRBV12-3/TRBV12-4	TRBD1	CASSLGTGGVNTEAFF
TRBJ2-3	TRBV10-3	TRBD2	CAISESGGVADTQYF
TRBJ2-5	TRBV18	.	CASSPLGDQETQYF
TRBJ2-1	TRBV6-2/TRBV6-3	TRBD1	CASRLSTGAYVF
TRBJ1-1	TRBV5-1	.	CASSLGQAASEAFF
TRBJ2-5	TRBV5-6	.	CASSPRVGETQYF
TRBJ2-5	TRBV3-1	.	CASSGINGETQYF
TRBJ1-6	TRBV6-2/TRBV6-3	.	CASSYLSADGSSPLHF
TRBJ1-2	TRBV2	.	CASITGLGDGYTF
TRBJ2-5	TRBV29-1	TRBD1	CSVETGGTQETQYF
TRBJ2-1	TRBV9	.	CASSVGVSSYNEQFF
TRBJ2-2	TRBV12-3/TRBV12-4	TRBD1	CASSLETGIGELFF
TRBJ1-5	TRBV7-8	.	CASSLGQEVNQPQHF
TRBJ1-1	TRBV7-2	.	CASSLGTAPNTEAFF
TRBJ2-3	TRBV6-6	TRBD2	CASSPLAGALDTQYF
TRBJ2-1	TRBV11-3	.	CASSGRGNEQFF
TRBJ1-1	TRBV12-3/TRBV12-4	.	CASSLQINTEAFF
TRBJ2-1	TRBV29-1	.	CSVVPGGLYNEQFF
TRBJ2-1	TRBV3-1	TRBD2	CASSQTSGYNEQFF
TRBJ1-6	TRBV20-1	.	CSARDPSVGLNSPLHF
TRBJ2-3	TRBV3-1	TRBD2	CASSRQTSGVSTDTQYF
TRBJ1-4	TRBV11-2	.	CASRFQGEKLFF
TRBJ1-1	TRBV7-9	TRBD1	CASSLRGQGVTEAFF
TRBJ2-3	TRBV29-1	.	CSVKALFTDTQYF
TRBJ2-3	TRBV30	.	CAWSVGGSDTQYF
TRBJ2-7	TRBV9	.	CASSVVVKSEQYF
TRBJ2-2	TRBV20-1	.	CSARFGANTGELFF
TRBJ2-3	TRBV11-2	.	CASSLAGTDTQYF
TRBJ2-1	TRBV7-6	.	CASSLSPSEYNEQFF
TRBJ2-3	TRBV12-3/TRBV12-4	.	CASTRRVGGPTDTQYF
TRBJ1-2	TRBV9	.	CASSPDGQFYGYTF
TRBJ2-1	TRBV6-2/TRBV6-3	.	CASSYGGREQFF
TRBJ1-5	TRBV28	.	CASTETAQPQHF